The source of this T cell receptor beta chain is a study of shared clonotypes between healthy human individuals. Each unsorted sample relied on about 94 million PBMCs as its source of genomic DNA. This table comes from immunoSEQ multiplex PCR, and its TCRdb copy is limited to in-frame clones, with some not included. Of approximately 470,000 clones listed, over 75% are singletons. Trimming removed 4 bases from V and 4 bases from J; junction bases left unmatched: 6. Germline V CDR1 and CDR2: LNHDA, SQIVND (reference sequence). The CDR3 has 14 residues. Sequenced sample: PBMCs. The receptor was derived from a woman aged 40-49 years in good health. Some clones in this sample may be carry-over from other donors' samples. J is TRBJ1-1 and V is TRBV19; 7 positions agree with TRBD1. The DNA for the CDR3 is TGTGCCAGTAGTAGCCAGGGGGTGGGCACTGAAGCTTTCTTT. This gives the protein CASSSQGVGTEAFF.